This T cell receptor beta chain stems from a study of cytomegalovirus exposure and HLA in healthy donors. Study-wide results and limits: In presence/absence analyses, roughly uniform sequencing depth across donors was assumed. The listing of roughly 160 TCR beta chains classed them as cytomegalovirus-associated. The Asian-associated ancestry cluster reportedly had fewer N-insertions than the roughly 670-donor mean in a later analysis.

Concerning this clone itself: Antigen: not known. Sequence at one end of the junction differs from germline and may be a read error.

There were likely unrecorded immune exposures, though donors were nominally healthy when sampled. The germline V gene has CDR1 LGHNA and CDR2 YNFKEQ. This CDR3 contains 16 residues. A multiplex PCR was run with 60 Vbeta primers and 13 Jbeta primers. Some clones are missing from TCRdb's copy, which holds only in-frame ones; the method was immunoSEQ multiplex PCR. Found here are 150,000 to 200,000 clones, around 80% of them singletons; the top ten hold about 9.6%. The gene calls are TRBV4-2 and TRBJ1-2; D ambiguous. This TCR was recovered from a man aged 18 to 30 in good health and CMV-seropositive. Sample: PBMCs. CDR3 amino acids: CASSEERVGSNYGYTF. For the CDR3, the DNA is TGTGCCAGCAGCGAAGAGAGGGTAGGGAGTAACTATGGCTACACCTTC.